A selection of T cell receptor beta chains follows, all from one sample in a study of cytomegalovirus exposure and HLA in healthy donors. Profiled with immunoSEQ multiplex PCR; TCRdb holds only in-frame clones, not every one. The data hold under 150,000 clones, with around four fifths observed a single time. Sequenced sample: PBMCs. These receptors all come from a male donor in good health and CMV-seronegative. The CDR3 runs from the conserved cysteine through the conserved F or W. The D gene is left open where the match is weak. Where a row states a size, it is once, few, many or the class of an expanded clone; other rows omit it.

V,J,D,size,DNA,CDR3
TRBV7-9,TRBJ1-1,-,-,TGTGCCAGCAGCGTCCCTGGTCAGGCGGGCACTGAAGCTTTCTTT,CASSVPGQAGTEAFF
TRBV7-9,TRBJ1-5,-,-,TGTGCCAGCAGCTTGGCGGGGGCGGATCAGCCCCAGCATTTT,CASSLAGADQPQHF
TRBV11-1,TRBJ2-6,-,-,TGTGCCAGCAGCTTAGGGCAGGGAAGCATTTATGGGGCCAACGTCCTGACTTTC,CASSLGQGSIYGANVLTF
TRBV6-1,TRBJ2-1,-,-,TGTGCCAGCAGTGAGTCACTTTACAATGAGCAGTTCTTC,CASSESLYNEQFF
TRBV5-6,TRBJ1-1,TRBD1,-,TGTGCCAGCAGCCCGACAGGGTTCTGGGGGAACACTGAAGCTTTCTTT,CASSPTGFWGNTEAFF
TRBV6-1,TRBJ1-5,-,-,TGTGCCAGCAGTGACCCCCCCACGCGGAATCAGCCCCAGCATTTT,CASSDPPTRNQPQHF
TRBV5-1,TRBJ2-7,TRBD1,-,TGCGCCAGCAGCCGGGACAGAGGCTACGAGCAGTACTTC,CASSRDRGYEQYF
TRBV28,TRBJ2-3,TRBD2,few,TGTGCCAGCAGCTCGACGGGACTAGCGGGAGGTATAGATACGCAGTATTTT,CASSSTGLAGGIDTQYF
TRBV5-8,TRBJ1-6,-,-,TGTGCCTGGCCGGGGGAGTCCTATAATTCACCCCTCCACTTT,CAWPGESYNSPLHF
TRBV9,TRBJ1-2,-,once,TGTGCCAGCAGCGTAACTCAACAGGGATCGGGCTATGGCTACACCTTC,CASSVTQQGSGYGYTF
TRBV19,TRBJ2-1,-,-,TGTGCCAGTAGTATAGATCTATTGAGGGCATCCAATGAGCAGTTCTTC,CASSIDLLRASNEQFF
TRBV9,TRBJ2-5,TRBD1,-,TGTGCCAGCAGCGTAGCAGGGGGACAAGAGACCCAGTACTTC,CASSVAGGQETQYF
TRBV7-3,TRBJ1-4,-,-,TGTGCCAGCGAAGGACCTCCGGGGAGTGATGAAAAACTGTTTTTT,CASEGPPGSDEKLFF
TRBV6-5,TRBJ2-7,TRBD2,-,TGTGCCAGCAGTTACTCGAGTGCTAGCGGGGGGCACGAGCAGTACTTC,CASSYSSASGGHEQYF
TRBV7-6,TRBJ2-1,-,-,TGTGCCAGCAGCTTAGGTTATGAGGCGTTCTTC,CASSLGYEAFF
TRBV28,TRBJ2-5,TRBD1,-,TGTGCCAGCAGTTCACACCAGGACAGGGAAGAGACCCAGTACTTC,CASSSHQDREETQYF
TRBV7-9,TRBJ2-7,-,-,TGTGCCAGCAGCTTAGGGTCAGGCGGGCCACCCCTGCGCCCTTACGAGCAGTACTTC,CASSLGSGGPPLRPYEQYF
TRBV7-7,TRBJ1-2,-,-,TGTGCTAGCAGCCAGACAGGCGTTAACTATGGCTACACCTTC,CASSQTGVNYGYTF
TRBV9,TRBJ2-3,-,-,TGTGCCAGCAGCGTCCTAGGTAGCACAGATACGCAGTATTTT,CASSVLGSTDTQYF
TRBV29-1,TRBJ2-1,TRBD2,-,TGCAGCGTTGAGGATTACGGGACTAGTGGCTACAATGAGCAGTTCTTC,CSVEDYGTSGYNEQFF
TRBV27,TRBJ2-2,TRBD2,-,TGTGCCAGCAGTCCAACGAGGACTAGCGGGAAGGAGGAGCTGTTTTTT,CASSPTRTSGKEELFF
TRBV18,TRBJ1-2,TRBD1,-,TGTGCCAGCTCGACAGGGACAGGCTATGGCTACACCTTC,CASSTGTGYGYTF
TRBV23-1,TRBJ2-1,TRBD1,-,TGCGCCAGCAGTCAACTAGGACAGGGGCAGTTCTTC,CASSQLGQGQFF
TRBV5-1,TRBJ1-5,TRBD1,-,TGCGCCAGCACAGCTTGGGACAGGAGTCAGCCCCAGCATTTT,CASTAWDRSQPQHF
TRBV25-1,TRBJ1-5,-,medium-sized,TGTGCCAGCAGTGAAGAGGATCAGCCCCAGCATTTT,CASSEEDQPQHF